This T cell receptor (beta chain) was sequenced for a study of cytomegalovirus exposure and HLA in healthy donors. Germline V lookup: CDR1 SGHAT, CDR2 FQNNGV. The CDR3 is 13 amino acids. Losses at the gene ends were 0 bases for V and 11 bases for J; bases not matched to a gene: 0. This clone was detected a few times. What it binds is unknown. It was with 60 Vbeta and 13 Jbeta primers that the PCR ran. The data were produced by immunoSEQ multiplex PCR, yet TCRdb's version contains in-frame clones alone and is incomplete. The sample carries some 180,000 clones, over 65% recorded once. Study-wide results and caveats: HLA alleles were associated with some 16,000 TCR beta sequences in a later analysis at 0.05 false discovery rate.

The specimen sequenced was PBMCs. The J gene is TRBJ1-6, the V gene TRBV11-2, with 8 bases matching TRBD1. The receptor's source is a woman aged 60 to 75 in good health and CMV-seropositive. The DNA of the CDR3 is TGTGCCAGCAGCTTAGAGGACAGGGCACCCCTCCACTTT. Translating gives CASSLEDRAPLHF.